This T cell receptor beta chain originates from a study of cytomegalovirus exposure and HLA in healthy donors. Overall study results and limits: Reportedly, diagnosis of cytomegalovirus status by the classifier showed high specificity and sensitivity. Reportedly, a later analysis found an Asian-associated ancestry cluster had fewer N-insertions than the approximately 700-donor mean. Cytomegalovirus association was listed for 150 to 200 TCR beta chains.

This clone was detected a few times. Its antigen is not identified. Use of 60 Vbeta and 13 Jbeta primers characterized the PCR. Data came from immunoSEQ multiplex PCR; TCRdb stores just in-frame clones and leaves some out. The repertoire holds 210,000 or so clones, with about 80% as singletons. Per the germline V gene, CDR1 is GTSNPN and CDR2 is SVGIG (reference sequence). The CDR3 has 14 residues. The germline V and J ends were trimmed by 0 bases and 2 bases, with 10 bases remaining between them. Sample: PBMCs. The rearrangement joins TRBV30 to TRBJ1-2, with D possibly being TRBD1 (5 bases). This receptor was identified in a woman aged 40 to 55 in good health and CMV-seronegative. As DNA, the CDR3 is TGTGCCTGGAGTGTTATGGGGCCGAACTATGGCTACACCTTC. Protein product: CAWSVMGPNYGYTF.